This entry concerns a single T cell receptor beta chain. Its antigen is as yet unknown. The sample belongs to a study of beta chain features in type 1 diabetes. Study-level points and caveats: In every one of the four CD4+ subsets, TCRB CDR3s were moderately but significantly shorter in Type 1 diabetes patients.

The trim removed 1 base at V and 7 bases at J, leaving 8 bases unmatched. CDR3 length equals 15 residues. Reverse transcription of all isolated RNA meant that expressed TCRB transcripts were sequenced. The data were produced by immunoSEQ multiplex PCR, yet TCRdb's version contains in-frame clones alone and is incomplete. The table shows nearly 700,000 clones, with around an eighth occurring only once. This sequence originates from a man between 18 and 29 years old with type 1 diabetes. This chain uses TRBV23-1 with TRBJ2-7, with 9 bases lining up with TRBD1. TRBV23-1 has ORF status, its function being uncertain. The specimen sequenced was naive CD4+ T cells from blood. The CDR3 DNA sequence: TGCGCCAGCAGTCAATTGGGACAGGGTACGCGGGAGCAGTACTTC. Protein sequence: CASSQLGQGTREQYF.